The source of this TCR beta chain is a study of cytomegalovirus exposure and HLA in healthy donors. Overall study results and limits: Rare TCR sequences dominated, though some public TCRs recurred in many donors. The tendency of first-cohort TCR clusters to co-occur in the 90 to 150 validation repertoires was the finding of a later analysis. Published work reported that the classifier diagnosed cytomegalovirus status with high specificity and sensitivity.

Generated by immunoSEQ multiplex PCR, the TCRdb table keeps only in-frame clones and is missing some. The sample lists about 350,000 clones; 87% were seen once. Looked up from germline, CDR1 is SGHNT and CDR2 is YYREEE (reference sequence). The CDR3 runs 15 residues. The J segment lost 7 bases and the V segment lost 0 bases, leaving 1 base of the junction unmatched. Comment on this clone: Its specificity is unknown.

The sequenced sample consisted of PBMCs. The receptor was derived from a woman aged 25 to 39 in good health and CMV-seropositive. The V gene is TRBV5-4, the J gene TRBJ2-2; 12 bases are shared with TRBD2. The CDR3 protein is CASSLASGGDGELFF. CDR3 nucleotide sequence: TGTGCCAGCAGCTTGGCTAGCGGGGGGGACGGGGAGCTGTTTTTT.